This T cell receptor beta chain was sequenced during a study of tumor-infiltrating lymphocytes in localized non-small cell lung cancer. Per the germline V gene, CDR1 is LGHNA and CDR2 is YSLEER. V was cut by 3 bases and J by 8 bases, with 8 bases left in between. The CDR3 contains 12 residues. TCRdb's table, derived via immunoSEQ multiplex PCR, lists solely in-frame clones and lacks some. The table includes about 13,000 clones, 68% detected once. The receptor's source is a human donor with non-small cell lung cancer. The chain uses TRBV4-3 and TRBJ2-1, with D perhaps TRBD1 (6 bases). Specimen: lung tumor tissue. The CDR3 DNA reads as TGCGCCAGCAGCCAGAACAGGGATGAGCAGTTCTTC. Amino acid sequence: CASSQNRDEQFF.